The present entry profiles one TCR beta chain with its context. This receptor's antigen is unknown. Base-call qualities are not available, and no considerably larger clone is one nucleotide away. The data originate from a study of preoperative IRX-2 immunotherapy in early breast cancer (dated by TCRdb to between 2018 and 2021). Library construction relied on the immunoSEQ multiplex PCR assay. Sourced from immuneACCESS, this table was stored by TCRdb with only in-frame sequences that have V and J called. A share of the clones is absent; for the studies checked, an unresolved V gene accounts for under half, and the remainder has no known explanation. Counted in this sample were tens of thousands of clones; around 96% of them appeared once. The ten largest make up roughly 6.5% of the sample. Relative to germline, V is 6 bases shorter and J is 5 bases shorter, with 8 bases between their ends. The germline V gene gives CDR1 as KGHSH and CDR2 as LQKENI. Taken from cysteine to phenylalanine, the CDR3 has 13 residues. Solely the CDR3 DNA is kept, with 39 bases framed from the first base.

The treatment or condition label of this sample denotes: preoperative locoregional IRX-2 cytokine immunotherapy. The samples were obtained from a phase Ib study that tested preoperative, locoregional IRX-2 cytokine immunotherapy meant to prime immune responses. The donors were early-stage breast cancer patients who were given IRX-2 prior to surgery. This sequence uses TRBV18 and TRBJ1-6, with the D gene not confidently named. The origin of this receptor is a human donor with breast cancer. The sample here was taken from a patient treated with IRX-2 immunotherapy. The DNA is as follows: TGTGCCAGCTCTGTATCAGATAATTCACCCCTCCACTTT. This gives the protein CASSVSDNSPLHF.